This entry lists 13 T cell receptor beta chains sequenced from one sample in a study of Ad26.COV2.S vaccination and SARS-CoV-2 variants. The treatment is: roughly 19 received Ad26.COV2.S at low or high dose, single or two shots; roughly five received placebo; per-sample allocation not given. After the first vaccine or placebo injection, samples were drawn on day 63. Generated by immunoSEQ multiplex PCR, the TCRdb table keeps only in-frame clones and is missing some. The sample comprises around 250,000 clones, roughly 87% of which are singletons, and roughly 3% rests with the top ten. The sequences come from peripheral blood, collected in a trial of Ad26.COV2.S vaccine versus placebo. The receptor source for this set is a person between 18 and 65 years old who received the Ad26.COV2.S COVID-19 vaccine or a placebo.

The rearrangement uses TRBV27 and TRBJ1-1; possibly TRBD1 for D (6 bases). Germline CDR1 reads MNHEY; CDR2 reads SMNVEV (reference sequence). CDR3 size: 13 residues. V lost 4 bases to trimming and J lost 7 bases, with 13 bases between them. DNA for the CDR3: TGTGCCAGCAGTTCGACTCCCAGGGGTGAAGCTTTCTTT. Amino acid sequence: CASSSTPRGEAFF.

This clone was counted only a few times. The rearrangement joins TRBV2 to TRBJ1-4; D remains unclear. Germline assignment: CDR1 SNHLY and CDR2 FYNNEI. CDR3 length: 13 residues. V shed 6 bases and J shed 3 bases, with 8 bases lying between them. The chain's CDR3 is CASSGTSNEKLFF. DNA for the CDR3: TGTGCCAGCAGCGGCACTTCTAATGAAAAACTGTTTTTT.

The chain employs TRBV4-2 and TRBJ1-2; perhaps TRBD1 as D (6 bases). CDR3 length equals 14 residues. With 4 bases removed from V and 1 base from J, the gap between germline ends came to 10 bases. Germline assignment: CDR1 LGHNA and CDR2 YNFKEQ. As DNA, the CDR3 is TGTGCCAGCAGCCGTACAGGGAGTAACTATGGCTACACCTTC. It translates to CASSRTGSNYGYTF.

The rearrangement uses TRBV6-5 and TRBJ2-2; TRBD2 is a possible D gene (5 bases). Germline loops: CDR1 MNHEY, CDR2 SVGAGI. The V end lost 11 bases, the J end lost 2 bases, and 12 bases lay between the germline ends. This CDR3 has 13 residues. CDR3 nucleotide sequence: TGTGCCCCTCAGGAGGTTAACACCGGGGAGCTGTTTTTT. This sequence encodes CAPQEVNTGELFF.

In this sample, this clone turned up a few times. The V gene is TRBV7-2, the J gene TRBJ1-2; D remains unclear. Trimming removed 2 bases from V and 6 bases from J, with 13 bases in between. The CDR3 length is 14 residues. Germline CDR1 reads SGHTA; CDR2 reads FQGNSA. The CDR3 loop is CASSLYPPRDGYTF. The CDR3 region has the DNA TGTGCCAGCAGCTTATACCCCCCTAGAGATGGCTACACCTTC.

As for this clone: This sample includes further DNA sequences coding for the same CDR3. The V call is TRBV18, the J call TRBJ2-3, with a weak D call TRBD1 (6 bases). The germline V gene encodes CDR1 KGHSH and CDR2 LQKENI. V lost 6 bases and J lost 0, with 10 bases in between. The CDR3 runs to 14 residues. Written as DNA, the CDR3 is TGTGCCAGCTCCCTCACAGGGAGCACAGATACGCAGTATTTT. Amino acids: CASSLTGSTDTQYF.

This rearrangement joins TRBV9 to TRBJ2-6, with 8 bases lining up with TRBD1. The CDR3 runs 17 residues. Germline loops: CDR1 SGDLS, CDR2 YYNGEE. V gave up 4 bases and J gave up 4 bases; unmatched junction bases: 10. The CDR3, as DNA: TGTGCCAGCAGCCCGCGGACAGGGAGTTTAGGGGCCAACGTCCTGACTTTC. Its protein product is CASSPRTGSLGANVLTF.

The chain carries TRBV3-1 (or the pseudogene TRBV3-2) and TRBJ2-7, with a weak D call TRBD2 (6 bases). Germline lookup yields CDR1 LGHDT and CDR2 YNNKEL (reference sequence). V was clipped by 1 base and J by 5 bases, with 27 bases between them. CDR3 length: 19 residues. In DNA, the CDR3 is TGTGCCAGCAGCCAAGTAAGCTGTAGTGGTTCTGGAGGGACCGACGAGCAGTACTTC. Protein product: CASSQVSCSGSGGTDEQYF.

The chain links TRBV12-3 or TRBV12-4 to TRBJ1-5; D is unclear. V lost 2 bases, J lost 4 bases, and 6 bases lay in between. This CDR3 spans 13 amino acids. CDR3 protein: CASSLIRNQPQHF. The CDR3 DNA reads TGTGCCAGCAGTTTAATTCGGAATCAGCCCCAGCATTTT.

The V call is TRBV5-1, the J call TRBJ2-1; 8 nucleotides align to TRBD2. This CDR3 comprises 16 residues. Germline lookup yields CDR1 SGHRS and CDR2 YFSETQ. V lost 1 base, J lost 4 bases, and 7 bases stayed unmatched. The CDR3 is CASSLSSGSYYNEQFF. For the CDR3, the DNA is TGCGCCAGCAGCTTGAGCAGCGGGAGTTATTACAATGAGCAGTTCTTC.

V and J are TRBV7-2 and TRBJ1-5; 9 nucleotides align to TRBD1. CDR3 length: 12 amino acids. The germline V gene has CDR1 SGHTA and CDR2 FQGNSA. Trimming removed 1 base from V and 11 bases from J; junction bases left unmatched: 0. The CDR3 protein is CASSLGQGAQHF. CDR3 sequence (DNA): TGTGCCAGCAGCTTAGGACAGGGGGCCCAGCATTTT.

CDR3 coding DNA: TGTGCCAGCAGTTACTCCACAGCCCAGTACCCGGAAGCTTTCTTT. This codes for CASSYSTAQYPEAFF. The chain employs TRBV6-5 and TRBJ1-1; D gene uncertain. The germline V gene has CDR1 MNHEY and CDR2 SVGAGI. CDR3 length: 15 residues. V lost 0 bases, J lost 8 bases, and 16 bases lay in between.

The chain uses TRBV11-2 and TRBJ2-1; tentative D call: TRBD1 (5 bases). This CDR3 region has 15 residues. V dropped 5 bases and J dropped 0 bases, with 11 bases sitting between them. Germline lookup yields CDR1 SGHAT and CDR2 FQNNGV. CDR3 region: CASSRDQGSYNEQFF. The CDR3 coding sequence is TGTGCCAGCAGCCGTGATCAGGGCTCCTACAATGAGCAGTTCTTC.